A single sample is the source of the 2 T cell receptor beta chains below, sequenced in a study of blood T cells in healthy people across ages. The use of a sample-barcoded 5' primer and a J-beta primer mix characterized a second PCR of roughly 7 to 11 cycles. From the 5' RACE reads, TCRdb called clonotypes with MiXCR, one entry per CDR3 protein. The sample lists over a million distinct CDR3 sequences, under 45% seen once, with approximately 19% in the top ten. Sequencing was carried out using blood. The receptor set was obtained from a woman in her sixties in good health.

The chain carries TRBV13 and TRBJ1-1; D unclear. Trimming left V 7 bases short and J 1 base short, with 16 bases between. CDR1 and CDR2 (germline): PRHDT, FYEKMQ (reference sequence). The CDR3 runs 15 residues. CDR3 loop: CASTPTGLGNTEAFF. CDR3 DNA sequence: TGTGCCAGCACCCCGACGGGATTAGGGAACACTGAAGCTTTCTTT.

This chain's CDR3 is CASSSFLAGVYEQYF. The DNA of the CDR3 is TGTGCCAGCAGTTCCTTTCTAGCGGGAGTGTACGAGCAGTACTTC. The V call is TRBV27, the J call TRBJ2-7; 10 bases are shared with TRBD2. The V and J ends lost 4 bases and 4 bases, in that order; junction bases with no gene match: 7. Per the germline V gene, CDR1 is MNHEY and CDR2 is SMNVEV (reference sequence). The CDR3 has 15 residues.